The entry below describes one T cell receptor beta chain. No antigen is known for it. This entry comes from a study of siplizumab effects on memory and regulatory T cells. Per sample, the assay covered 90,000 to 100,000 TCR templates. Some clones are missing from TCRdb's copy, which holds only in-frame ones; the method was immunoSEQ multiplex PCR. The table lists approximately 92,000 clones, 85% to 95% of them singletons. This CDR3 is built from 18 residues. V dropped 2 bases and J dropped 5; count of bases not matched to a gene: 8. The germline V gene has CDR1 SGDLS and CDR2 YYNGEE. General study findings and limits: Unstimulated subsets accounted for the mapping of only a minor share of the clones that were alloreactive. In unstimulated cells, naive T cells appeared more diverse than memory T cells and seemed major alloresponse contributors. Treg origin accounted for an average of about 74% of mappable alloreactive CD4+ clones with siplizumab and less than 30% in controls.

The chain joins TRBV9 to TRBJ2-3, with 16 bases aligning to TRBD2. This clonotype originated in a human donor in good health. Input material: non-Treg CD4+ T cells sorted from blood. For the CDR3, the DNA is TGTGCCAGCAGCGTTCGCGGGACTAGCGGGAGGGCCGGAGATACGCAGTATTTT. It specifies CASSVRGTSGRAGDTQYF.